This T cell receptor beta chain was recorded in a study of radiotherapy plus CTLA-4 blockade in lung cancer. Only in-frame clones appear in the TCRdb table, and some are missing; sequencing was by immunoSEQ multiplex PCR. The table shows tens of thousands of clones, with 60% to 85% occurring only once. Study conclusions and caveats: Dynamics of early blood T cell clones, together with interferon-beta, were reportedly the best predictors of response. Following radiotherapy plus ipilimumab, tumor-derived TCR clones expanded in the blood.

Chemo-refractory metastatic non-small-cell lung cancer patients were treated with focal radiation plus CTLA-4 blockade with ipilimumab. V was clipped by 8 bases and J by 2 bases; unmatched bases: 8. The CDR3 contains 15 residues. Germline CDR1 LNHDA, CDR2 SQIVND (reference sequence). Turning to this clone: Its matching antigen is unknown.

The source of this sequence is a human donor with non-small cell lung cancer who had a complete response to radiotherapy plus ipilimumab. Sequencing used peripheral blood, obtained from a patient treated with radiotherapy plus ipilimumab. This sequence joins TRBV19 and TRBJ2-7; 11 positions match TRBD2. The chain's CDR3 is CASRKHSGGAYEQYF. For the CDR3, the DNA is TGTGCCAGTCGGAAACATAGCGGGGGGGCCTACGAGCAGTACTTC.